This is a list of T cell receptor beta chains from one sample in a study of Graves' ophthalmopathy and Graves' hyperthyroidism. A single record per CDR3 protein comes from TCRdb applying MiXCR to the multiplex PCR reads. The data show 150,000 to 200,000 distinct CDR3 sequences, with approximately 40% seen just once and 8% to 9.5% held by the top ten. The specimen sequenced was peripheral blood. Receptors originate from a young man with Graves' ophthalmopathy. The CDR3 runs from the conserved cysteine through the conserved F or W. D genes are given only for firm matches. Clone size is given for some rows only: seen once, a few or many times, or a class if the clone is expanded.

>TRBV6-5|12|.|TRBJ1-1|.
TGTGCCAGCAGTTACAGGGGGAGTGAAGCTTTCTTT
CASSYRGSEAFF
>TRBV28|17|TRBD1|TRBJ2-5|many
TGTGCCAGCAGTTTTTACCGACAGGGGATGTACGAAGAGACCCAGTACTTC
CASSFYRQGMYEETQYF
>TRBV7-9|15|.|TRBJ1-3|many
TGTGCCAGCAGCTTATCTGGGTCTTCTGGAAACACCATATATTTT
CASSLSGSSGNTIYF
>TRBV6-1|15|.|TRBJ2-5|.
TGTGCCAGCAGTCAGGACCTCAGTGGTTGGGGGACCCAGTACTTC
CASSQDLSGWGTQYF
>TRBV6-4|14|.|TRBJ2-2|.
TGTGCCAGCAGCGATAACGTCGAAGCCGGGGAGCTGTTTTTT
CASSDNVEAGELFF
>TRBV6-2/TRBV6-3|13|.|TRBJ1-1|.
TGTGCCAGCACCGACGGAGCTAACACTGAAGCTTTCTTT
CASTDGANTEAFF
>TRBV12-3/TRBV12-4|14|.|TRBJ2-7|.
TGTGCCAGCAGTTCTTTGGCCAAAACCTACGAGCAGTACTTC
CASSSLAKTYEQYF
>TRBV28|13|TRBD2|TRBJ2-7|.
TGTGCCAGCAGTTCAACACTAGCGGAAGAGCAGTACTTC
CASSSTLAEEQYF
>TRBV7-2|13|.|TRBJ1-3|.
TGTGCCAGCAGCTTAGCTCGTACAGACACCATATATTTT
CASSLARTDTIYF
>TRBV19|13|.|TRBJ1-1|.
TGTGCCAGTAGTATACTCAGGGGCCCTGAAGCTTTCTTT
CASSILRGPEAFF
>TRBV6-1|17|TRBD1|TRBJ2-5|.
TGTGCCAGCAGAAGGACAGGGATCAAAAAATCGGGAGAGACCCAGTACTTC
CASRRTGIKKSGETQYF
>TRBV6-2/TRBV6-3|14|TRBD2|TRBJ2-7|.
TGTGCCAGCGATCCGGGCGGGGGGACCTACGAGCAGTACTTC
CASDPGGGTYEQYF
>TRBV3-1|14|.|TRBJ1-2|.
TGTGCCAGCAGCGGAGGGGATTGGAACTATGGCTACACCTTC
CASSGGDWNYGYTF
>TRBV28|14|TRBD1|TRBJ2-2|many
TGTGCCAACGGACAGGGGGGGGGCACCGGGGAGCTGTTTTTT
CANGQGGGTGELFF
>TRBV5-1|15|.|TRBJ1-1|many
TGCGCCAGCAGCTTTGACCCAAGTACGAACACTGAAGCTTTCTTT
CASSFDPSTNTEAFF
>TRBV12-3/TRBV12-4|16|TRBD1|TRBJ1-5|many
TGTGCCAGCAGTTTAGCGCTTGGGACAGGGTTTCAGCCCCAGCATTTT
CASSLALGTGFQPQHF
>TRBV15|14|TRBD2|TRBJ2-5|.
TGTGCCACCAGGTGGGCGGGAGGGGGAGAGACCCAGTACTTC
CATRWAGGGETQYF
>TRBV7-3|13|.|TRBJ2-5|.
TGTGCCAGCAGTTGGGGACTTGGGGAGACCCAGTACTTC
CASSWGLGETQYF
>TRBV11-2|17|TRBD2|TRBJ2-5|.
TGTGCCAGCAGCTTTCCAATGGTCTTAGCGGGACAAGAGACCCAGTACTTC
CASSFPMVLAGQETQYF
>TRBV28|14|.|TRBJ2-4|many
TGTGCCAGCAGTTCCGGGACACTGTCTCAGGTTCAGTACTTC
CASSSGTLSQVQYF
>TRBV28|14|.|TRBJ2-7|many
TGTGCCAGCAGTACGTTCGCGGAGAGTTACGAGCAGTACTTC
CASSTFAESYEQYF
>TRBV7-2|16|.|TRBJ2-2|few
TGTGCCAGCAGCTTAGGCGCTCGAAGAAACACCGGGGAGCTGTTTTTT
CASSLGARRNTGELFF
>TRBV12-3/TRBV12-4|13|.|TRBJ2-7|.
TGTGCCAGCAGTCTCCGGGAAGCCTACGAGCAGTACTTC
CASSLREAYEQYF
>TRBV10-3|14|.|TRBJ2-7|few
TGTGCCATCAGTGGGGAAGGTTTTGGGGGCGAGCAGTACTTC
CAISGEGFGGEQYF
>TRBV7-8|14|.|TRBJ2-7|.
TGTGCCAGCAGCTTAGAACGGGGTTCCTACGAGCAGTACTTC
CASSLERGSYEQYF
>TRBV4-1|16|.|TRBJ2-7|many
TGCGCCAGCAGCCTTAGAGGTGCACCACTCATCTACGAGCAGTACTTC
CASSLRGAPLIYEQYF
>TRBV6-5|12|.|TRBJ1-2|many
TGTGCCGGCAGCCAAAGGGGAAACCTCTACACCTTC
CAGSQRGNLYTF
>TRBV4-2|15|.|TRBJ1-1|many
TGTGCCAGCAGCCAAGGGCGGCAGCAATACACTGAAGCTTTCTTT
CASSQGRQQYTEAFF
>TRBV30|14|TRBD1|TRBJ1-5|many
TGTGCCTGGAGTCTTGGACAGGGCAATCAGCCCCAGCATTTT
CAWSLGQGNQPQHF
>TRBV6-5|11|TRBD1|TRBJ1-2|many
TGTGCCAGCAGACAGGGGGAGGGGTACACCTTC
CASRQGEGYTF
>TRBV7-2|14|.|TRBJ2-7|many
TGTGCCAGCAGCCCGCACGAGGGCCCCTACGAGCAGTACTTC
CASSPHEGPYEQYF
>TRBV20-1|12|.|TRBJ1-2|.
TGCAGTGCTAGCGGACTGACCTATGGCTACACCTTC
CSASGLTYGYTF
>TRBV7-9|14|TRBD1|TRBJ1-6|many
TGTGCCAGCAGTAGACAGGGGAAAAGTTCACCCCTCCACTTT
CASSRQGKSSPLHF
>TRBV28|14|.|TRBJ1-6|many
TGTGCCAGCTCACCGGTGGACGGCGGATCACCCCTCCACTTT
CASSPVDGGSPLHF
>TRBV6-2/TRBV6-3|15|.|TRBJ2-5|many
TGTGCCAGCAGTCGCCGGCAGGGGCTGGGAGAGACCCAGTACTTC
CASSRRQGLGETQYF
>TRBV7-9|14|.|TRBJ2-7|many
TGTGCCAGCAGCTTAGTCGCGGGCACCTACGAGCAGTACTTC
CASSLVAGTYEQYF
>TRBV29-1|16|TRBD1|TRBJ2-6|many
TGCAGCGTTGACCAAAACAGGGGGAGCGGGGCCAACGTCCTGACTTTC
CSVDQNRGSGANVLTF
>TRBV20-1|11|.|TRBJ1-1|many
TGCAGTGCTAGAGATCGGGCTGAAGCTTTCTTT
CSARDRAEAFF
>TRBV30|12|.|TRBJ1-1|many
TGTGCCTGGAGCTTCGGGGGCATTGAAGCTTTCTTT
CAWSFGGIEAFF
>TRBV19|16|TRBD2|TRBJ2-7|.
TGTGCCAGTAGTCGGACTAGCGGGGCTGCGGTGGGGGAGCAGTACTTC
CASSRTSGAAVGEQYF
>TRBV4-1|15|TRBD2|TRBJ2-7|many
TGCGCCAGCAGCCAAGTCGGACTAGCATCGGTCGAGCAGTACTTC
CASSQVGLASVEQYF
>TRBV6-5|12|.|TRBJ2-5|few
TGTGCCAGCAGCGCAGGGTTGGAGACCCAGTACTTC
CASSAGLETQYF
>TRBV27|13|.|TRBJ2-5|many
TGTGCCAGCGGGATGACTAGCCAAGAGACCCAGTACTTC
CASGMTSQETQYF
>TRBV12-3/TRBV12-4|13|.|TRBJ2-5|many
TGTGCCAGCAGCAAGACGGACCAAGAGACCCAGTACTTC
CASSKTDQETQYF
>TRBV24-1|14|.|TRBJ2-2|many
TGTGCCACCAGTGATGGTTGGTCCTCCGGGGAGCTGTTTTTT
CATSDGWSSGELFF